These 14 T cell receptor beta chains were all obtained from the same sample, sequenced in a study of memory CD4+ T cells and cytomegalovirus serostatus. Single viable CD3+CD4+CD8-CD45RO+ cells were sorted as the memory CD4+ T cells. Profiled with immunoSEQ multiplex PCR; TCRdb holds only in-frame clones, not every one. The repertoire includes approximately 41,000 clones, 75% to 85% of them detected once, and approximately 6.5% sits in the top ten. Sequencing was done on a sample of memory CD4+ T cells from blood. All receptors derive from an adult in good health and CMV-seronegative.

This chain's CDR3 is CASNAGTGGGYGYTF. CDR3 sequence (DNA): TGTGCCAGCAACGCCGGGACAGGGGGCGGCTATGGCTACACCTTC. This chain uses TRBV28 with TRBJ1-2, with 12 bases fitting TRBD1. The CDR3 totals 15 residues. CDR1 is MDHEN, CDR2 SYDVKM, per germline. With 7 bases clipped from V and 4 bases from J, the junction kept 7 bases outside the gene matches.

A note on this clone: One end of the junction is discordant with germline, which a read error may explain. This chain uses TRBV18 with TRBJ2-5; tentatively, D is TRBD2 (6 bases). Germline V gene sequence: CDR1 KGHSH, CDR2 LQKENI. This CDR3 comprises 15 residues. CDR3 sequence reads: CASSLGGAVQDTQYF. CDR3 in DNA: TGTGCCAGCTCACTTGGAGGGGCTGTCCAAGACACCCAGTACTTC.

The genes are TRBV2 and TRBJ1-2; D unclear. Germline V gene data show CDR1 as SNHLY and CDR2 as FYNNEI. The CDR3 loop spans 14 amino acids. The V gene lost 5 bases and the J gene lost 0 bases, with 10 bases spanning the gap. The CDR3 sequence: CASSPRTSNYGYTF. The CDR3, as DNA: TGTGCCAGCAGTCCCCGGACGTCTAACTATGGCTACACCTTC.

V usage is TRBV21-1 and J usage is TRBJ2-1; the D call in the table, TRBD2, was not verified against the DNA. TRBV21-1 is a recognized pseudogene. This CDR3 spans 14 amino acids. The CDR3: CASSPQVAGVEQFF. The CDR3 nucleotides are TGTGCCAGCAGCCCCCAGGTAGCGGGAGTTGAGCAGTTCTTC.

This clone was picked up a small number of times. The chain has TRBV4-1 and TRBJ1-4; D remains unclear. The CDR3 has 14 amino acids. The germline V gene encodes CDR1 MGHRA and CDR2 YSYEKL. The V end was cut by 1 base, the J end by 4 bases, with 7 bases between. The CDR3 DNA sequence: TGCGCCAGCAGCCAAGCAGAGCTTAATGAAAAACTGTTTTTT. Translating it yields CASSQAELNEKLFF.

The genes are TRBV2 and TRBJ2-1; 7 nucleotides agree with TRBD2. This CDR3 comprises 15 residues. Looked up from germline, CDR1 is SNHLY and CDR2 is FYNNEI. V was clipped by 4 bases and J by 0 bases; unmatched bases: 3. CDR3 in DNA: TGTGCCAGCAGTGCAGGCGGGAGCTCCTACAATGAGCAGTTCTTC. Translation: CASSAGGSSYNEQFF.

The chain employs TRBV7-2 and TRBJ2-1; D call uncertain. The germline V and J ends were trimmed by 0 bases and 0 bases, with 6 bases remaining between them. The CDR3 runs to 15 residues. From germline, CDR1 is SGHTA and CDR2 FQGNSA. The CDR3 loop reads CASSLAASSYNEQFF. CDR3 DNA: TGTGCCAGCAGCTTAGCGGCGAGCTCCTACAATGAGCAGTTCTTC.

The genes are TRBV11-2 and TRBJ1-5, with a tentative D call TRBD1 (5 bases). V was shortened by 1 base and J by 7 bases, with 8 bases between the two germline ends. CDR3 length: 13 amino acids. Germline loops: CDR1 SGHAT, CDR2 FQNNGV. The chain's CDR3 is CASSLGREQPQHF. The CDR3 DNA follows: TGTGCCAGCAGCTTAGGCAGGGAACAGCCCCAGCATTTT.

The chain recombines TRBV19 with TRBJ2-7; perhaps TRBD2 as D (5 bases). Germline V CDR1 and CDR2: LNHDA, SQIVND (reference sequence). The ends were cut back, 5 bases at V and 0 bases at J, with 11 bases in the middle. The CDR3 length is 14 residues. CDR3 in amino acids: CASSPSRNSYEQYF. Here the CDR3 DNA reads TGTGCCAGTAGTCCTAGCAGGAACTCCTACGAGCAGTACTTC.

The rearrangement links TRBV30 to TRBJ1-1; 7 bases map to TRBD1. The V gene end was trimmed by 4 bases and the J gene end by 11 bases; junction bases not matched to a gene: 10. Germline CDR1 and CDR2: GTSNPN and SVGIG (reference sequence). The CDR3 contains 12 residues. CDR3 protein: CAWTTNRGGAFF. The CDR3 DNA is TGTGCCTGGACCACCAACAGGGGAGGGGCTTTCTTT.

The chain is built from TRBV2 and TRBJ1-3; 7 bases map to TRBD1. J lost 0 bases, V lost 7 bases, and 12 bases had no gene match. Germline CDR1 is SNHLY and CDR2 is FYNNEI. The CDR3 runs to 17 residues. Here the CDR3 reads CASNPPPGGSSGNTIYF. The CDR3 bases are TGTGCCAGCAACCCTCCCCCAGGGGGAAGCTCTGGAAACACCATATATTTT.

This chain joins TRBV15 and TRBJ2-5, with 7 bases that match TRBD1. The CDR3 spans 14 residues. The J segment lost 1 base and the V segment lost 6 bases, leaving 5 bases of the junction unmatched. Germline V CDR1 and CDR2: LNHNV, YYDKDF (reference sequence). The CDR3 spells CATSSGQLQETQYF. For the CDR3, the DNA is TGTGCCACCAGTTCGGGACAGCTCCAAGAGACCCAGTACTTC.

The V and J genes are TRBV18 and TRBJ2-5; 7 bases agree with TRBD2. CDR3 length: 14 residues. The germline gives CDR1 KGHSH, CDR2 LQKENI. Losses at the gene ends were 4 bases for V and 9 bases for J; bases not matched to a gene: 11. The CDR3: CASSQEREGVSQYF. The CDR3 DNA reads TGTGCCAGCTCACAAGAAAGGGAGGGAGTGTCCCAGTACTTC.

This chain connects TRBV6-5 to TRBJ1-4; TRBD1 matches 7 bases. Per germline, CDR1 MNHEY and CDR2 SVGAGI. The CDR3 sequence is 14 residues long. Trimming removed 3 bases from V and 7 bases from J; junction bases left unmatched: 5. This CDR3 is CASSYDREIEKLFF. In DNA form, the CDR3 reads TGTGCCAGCAGTTATGACAGGGAGATTGAAAAACTGTTTTTT.